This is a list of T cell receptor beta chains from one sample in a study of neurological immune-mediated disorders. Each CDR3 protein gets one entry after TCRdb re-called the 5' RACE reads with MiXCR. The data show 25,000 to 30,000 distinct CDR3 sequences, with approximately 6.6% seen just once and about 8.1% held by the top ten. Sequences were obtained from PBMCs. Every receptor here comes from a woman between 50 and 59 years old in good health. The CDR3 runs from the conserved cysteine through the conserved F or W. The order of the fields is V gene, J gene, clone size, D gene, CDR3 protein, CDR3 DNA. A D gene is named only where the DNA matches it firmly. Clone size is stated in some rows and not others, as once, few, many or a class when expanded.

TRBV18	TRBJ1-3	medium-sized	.	CASSPRPSPANGNTIYF	TGTGCCAGCTCACCACGACCCTCCCCCGCTAATGGAAACACCATATATTTT
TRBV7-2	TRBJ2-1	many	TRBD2	CASSSPSGRAPEQFF	TGTGCCAGCAGCTCCCCTAGCGGGAGGGCTCCAGAGCAGTTCTTC
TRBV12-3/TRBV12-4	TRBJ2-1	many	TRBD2	CASSLGRGGYNEQFF	TGTGCCAGCAGTTTAGGGCGGGGGGGCTACAATGAGCAGTTCTTC
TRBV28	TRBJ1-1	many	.	CVSALNTEAFF	TGTGTGTCTGCCCTGAACACTGAAGCTTTCTTT
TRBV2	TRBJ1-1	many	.	CASSVGARTEAFF	TGTGCCAGCAGTGTAGGGGCGCGGACTGAAGCTTTCTTT
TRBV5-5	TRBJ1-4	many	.	CASSGGQLATNEKLFF	TGTGCCAGCAGCGGAGGACAGCTTGCAACTAATGAAAAACTGTTTTTT
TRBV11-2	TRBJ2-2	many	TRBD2	CASSLDPGGTGELFF	TGTGCCAGCAGCTTAGATCCGGGGGGCACCGGGGAGCTGTTTTTT
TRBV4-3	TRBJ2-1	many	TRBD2	CASSQLAGGPHEQFF	TGCGCCAGCAGCCAACTAGCGGGAGGGCCCCATGAGCAGTTCTTC
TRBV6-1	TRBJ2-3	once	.	CANSGGSSGNTQYF	TGTGCCAACAGTGGGGGGAGCTCAGGAAATACGCAGTATTTT
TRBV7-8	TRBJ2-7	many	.	CASSLFRADSEQYF	TGTGCCAGCAGCTTATTTCGGGCAGACTCCGAGCAGTACTTC
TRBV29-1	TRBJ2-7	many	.	CSVELAVRREQYF	TGCAGCGTTGAACTGGCAGTCAGAAGGGAGCAGTACTTC
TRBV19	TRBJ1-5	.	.	CASKVHQSGPQHF	TGTGCCTCGAAGGTTCATCAATCAGGTCCCCAGCATTTT
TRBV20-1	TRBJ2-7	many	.	CSARKNHEQYF	TGCAGTGCTCGGAAAAATCACGAGCAGTACTTC
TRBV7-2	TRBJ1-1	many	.	CASSQGQNTEAFF	TGTGCCAGCAGCCAGGGACAGAACACTGAAGCTTTCTTT
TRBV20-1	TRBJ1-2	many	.	CSATAGGMSYGYTF	TGCAGTGCTACCGCCGGGGGTATGTCCTATGGCTACACCTTC
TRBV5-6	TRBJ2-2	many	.	CASSFGGRGGELFF	TGTGCCAGCAGCTTCGGGGGGCGCGGCGGGGAGCTGTTTTTT
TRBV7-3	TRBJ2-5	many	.	CASTPWGSPPETQYF	TGTGCCAGCACCCCCTGGGGGAGCCCCCCAGAGACCCAGTACTTC
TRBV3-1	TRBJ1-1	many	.	CASSLKVGGGSEAFF	TGTGCCAGCAGCCTCAAAGTCGGGGGGGGATCTGAAGCTTTCTTT
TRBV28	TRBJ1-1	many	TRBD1	CASKGYTGETTEAFF	TGTGCCAGCAAAGGTTACACAGGGGAGACCACTGAAGCTTTCTTT
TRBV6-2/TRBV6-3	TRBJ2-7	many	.	CASRVSGNYYEQYF	TGTGCCAGCAGAGTTAGCGGAAACTACTACGAGCAGTACTTC
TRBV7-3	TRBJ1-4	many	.	CASSPPAVSGTAANEKLFF	TGTGCCAGCAGCCCCCCGGCGGTTTCAGGGACCGCGGCTAATGAAAAACTGTTTTTT
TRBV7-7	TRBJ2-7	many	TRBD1	CASSPLTPGQGHEQYF	TGTGCCAGCAGCCCCCTGACACCGGGACAGGGGCACGAGCAGTACTTC
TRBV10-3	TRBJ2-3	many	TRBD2	CAIRGPAGDTDTQYF	TGTGCCATCAGGGGGCCGGCGGGGGACACAGATACGCAGTATTTT
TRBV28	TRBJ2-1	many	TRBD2	CASLPGGAYNEQFF	TGTGCCAGCCTCCCCGGGGGGGCCTACAATGAGCAGTTCTTC
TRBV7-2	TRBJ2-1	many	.	CASSLVGSSYNEQFF	TGTGCCAGCAGCTTAGTTGGTAGCTCCTACAATGAGCAGTTCTTC
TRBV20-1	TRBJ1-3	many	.	CSASKDSGNTIYF	TGCAGTGCTAGTAAAGACTCTGGAAACACCATATATTTT
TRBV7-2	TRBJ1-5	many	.	CASSLGGLQPQHF	TGTGCCAGCAGCTTAGGGGGTCTGCAGCCCCAGCATTTT
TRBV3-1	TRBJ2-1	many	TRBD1	CASSQPGQGYNEQFF	TGTGCCAGCAGCCAACCGGGACAGGGTTACAATGAGCAGTTCTTC
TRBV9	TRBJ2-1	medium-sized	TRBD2	CASSVDPLAGIRNEQFF	TGTGCCAGCAGCGTAGACCCACTAGCGGGAATTAGAAATGAGCAGTTCTTC
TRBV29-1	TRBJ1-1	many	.	CSVSKTGAEAFF	TGCAGCGTGTCGAAGACAGGCGCTGAAGCTTTCTTT
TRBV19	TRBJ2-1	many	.	CASDAGGTLNEQFF	TGTGCCAGTGACGCCGGCGGGACTCTCAATGAGCAGTTCTTC
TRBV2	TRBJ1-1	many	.	CASSPEMGTEAFF	TGTGCCAGCAGTCCTGAAATGGGCACTGAAGCTTTCTTT
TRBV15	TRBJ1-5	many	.	CATSRGVSNQPQHF	TGTGCCACCAGCAGAGGTGTTAGCAATCAGCCCCAGCATTTT
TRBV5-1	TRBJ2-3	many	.	CASSLAGYTDTQYF	TGCGCCAGCAGCTTGGCCGGATACACAGATACGCAGTATTTT
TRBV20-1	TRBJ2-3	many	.	CSATKAGEERTQYF	TGCAGTGCTACTAAGGCAGGGGAAGAGAGAACGCAGTATTTT
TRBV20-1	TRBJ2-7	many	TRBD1	CSANLQGWDEQYF	TGCAGTGCTAACCTACAGGGGTGGGACGAGCAGTACTTC
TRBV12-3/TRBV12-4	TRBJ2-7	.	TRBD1	CASIVGQGLYEQYF	TGTGCCAGCATCGTTGGACAGGGACTCTACGAGCAGTACTTC
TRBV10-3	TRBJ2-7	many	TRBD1	CAIMTGSGDYEQYF	TGTGCCATCATGACAGGGAGTGGGGACTACGAGCAGTACTTC
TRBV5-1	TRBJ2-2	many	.	CASSLDVQAANTGELFF	TGCGCCAGCAGCTTGGATGTGCAGGCCGCGAACACCGGGGAGCTGTTTTTT
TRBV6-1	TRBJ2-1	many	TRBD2	CASSKANLAALGDEQFF	TGTGCCAGCAGCAAAGCGAATCTAGCGGCCCTTGGGGATGAGCAGTTCTTC
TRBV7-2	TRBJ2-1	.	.	CASSSTLVLRQFF	TGTGCCAGCAGCTCTACCCTAGTCCTACGGCAGTTCTTC
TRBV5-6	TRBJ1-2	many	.	CASSLAGGGVNYGYTF	TGTGCCAGCAGCTTGGCCGGCGGGGGGGTTAACTATGGCTACACCTTC
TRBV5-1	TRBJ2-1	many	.	CASSLEKGNNEQFF	TGCGCCAGCAGCTTGGAAAAGGGGAACAATGAGCAGTTCTTC
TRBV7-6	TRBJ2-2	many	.	CASSPTRAVFTGELFF	TGTGCCAGCAGCCCAACTCGGGCCGTCTTCACCGGGGAGCTGTTTTTT
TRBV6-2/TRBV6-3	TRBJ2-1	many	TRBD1	CASRHRGNNEQFF	TGTGCCAGCAGGCACAGGGGGAACAATGAGCAGTTCTTC
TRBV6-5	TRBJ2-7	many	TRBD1	CASSRITGAAYEQYF	TGTGCCAGCAGTCGGATTACAGGGGCGGCCTACGAGCAGTACTTC
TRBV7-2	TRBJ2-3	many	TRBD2	CASSLGLAGGLADTQYF	TGTGCCAGCAGCTTGGGACTAGCGGGAGGGTTGGCAGATACGCAGTATTTT
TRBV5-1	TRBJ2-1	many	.	CASKRQDEQFF	TGCGCCAGCAAACGACAGGATGAGCAGTTCTTC
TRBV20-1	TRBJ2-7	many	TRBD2	CSARPSGPSYEQYF	TGCAGTGCTAGACCTAGCGGTCCGTCCTACGAGCAGTACTTC
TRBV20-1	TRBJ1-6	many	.	CSAGLVAGNSPLHF	TGCAGTGCTGGCCTAGTGGCAGGGAATTCACCCCTCCACTTT